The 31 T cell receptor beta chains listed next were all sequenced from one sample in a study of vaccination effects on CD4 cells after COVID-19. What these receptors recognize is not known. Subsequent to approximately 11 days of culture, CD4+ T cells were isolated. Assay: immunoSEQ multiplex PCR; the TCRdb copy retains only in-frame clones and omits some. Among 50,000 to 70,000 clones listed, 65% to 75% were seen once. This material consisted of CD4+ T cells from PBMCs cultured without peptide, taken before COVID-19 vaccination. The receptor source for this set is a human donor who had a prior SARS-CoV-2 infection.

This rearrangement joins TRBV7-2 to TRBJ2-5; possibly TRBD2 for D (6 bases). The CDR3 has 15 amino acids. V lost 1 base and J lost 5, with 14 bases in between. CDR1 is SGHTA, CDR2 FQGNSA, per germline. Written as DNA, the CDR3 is TGTGCCAGCAGCTTAGATCGGGGGTTGAGGGAGACCCAGTACTTC. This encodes CASSLDRGLRETQYF.

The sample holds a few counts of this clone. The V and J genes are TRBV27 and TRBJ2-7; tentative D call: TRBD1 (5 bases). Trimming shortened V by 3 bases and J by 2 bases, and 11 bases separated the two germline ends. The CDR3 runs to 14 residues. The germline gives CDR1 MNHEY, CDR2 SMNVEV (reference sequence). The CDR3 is CASSFAGPTYEQYF. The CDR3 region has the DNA TGTGCCAGCAGTTTTGCAGGGCCTACCTACGAGCAGTACTTC.

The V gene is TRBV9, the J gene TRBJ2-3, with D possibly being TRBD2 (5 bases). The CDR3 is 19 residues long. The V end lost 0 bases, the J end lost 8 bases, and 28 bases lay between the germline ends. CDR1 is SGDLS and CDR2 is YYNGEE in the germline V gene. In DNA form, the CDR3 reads TGTGCCAGCAGCGTAGACAGTTACGGCTCGGGCGGGCCTGAATCTACGCAGTATTTT. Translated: CASSVDSYGSGGPESTQYF.

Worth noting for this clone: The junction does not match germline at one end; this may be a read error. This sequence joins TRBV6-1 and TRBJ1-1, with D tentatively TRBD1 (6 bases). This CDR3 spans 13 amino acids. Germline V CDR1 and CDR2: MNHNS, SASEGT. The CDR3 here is CASSERGGIETFF. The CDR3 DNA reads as TGTGCCAGCAGTGAAAGGGGGGGTATTGAAACTTTCTTT.

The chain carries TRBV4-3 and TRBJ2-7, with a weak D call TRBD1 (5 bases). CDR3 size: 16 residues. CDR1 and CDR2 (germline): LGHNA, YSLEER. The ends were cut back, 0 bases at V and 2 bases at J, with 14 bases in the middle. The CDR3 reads CASSQDLGAGAYEQYF. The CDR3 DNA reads TGCGCCAGCAGCCAAGATTTAGGGGCAGGAGCCTACGAGCAGTACTTC.

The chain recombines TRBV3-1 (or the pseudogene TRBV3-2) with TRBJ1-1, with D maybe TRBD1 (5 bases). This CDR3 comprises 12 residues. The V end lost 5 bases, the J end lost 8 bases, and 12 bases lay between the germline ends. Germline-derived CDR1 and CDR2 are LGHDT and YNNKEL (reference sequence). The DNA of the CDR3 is TGTGCCAGCAGCTGGGGGATAACGGAAGCTTTCTTT. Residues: CASSWGITEAFF.

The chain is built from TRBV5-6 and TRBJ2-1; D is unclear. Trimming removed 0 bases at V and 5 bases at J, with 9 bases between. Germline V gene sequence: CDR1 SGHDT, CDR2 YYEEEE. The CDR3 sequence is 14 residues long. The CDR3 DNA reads TGTGCCAGCAGCTTGGGAGACTGGAACAATGAGCAGTTCTTC. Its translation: CASSLGDWNNEQFF.

The CDR3 nucleotides are TGTGCCAGCAGCCAAGAAGGACAAGGCTACAATCAGCCCCAGCATTTT. It encodes CASSQEGQGYNQPQHF. This chain connects TRBV3-1 (or the pseudogene TRBV3-2) to TRBJ1-5, with D possibly being TRBD1 (5 bases). From germline, CDR1 is LGHDT and CDR2 YNNKEL (reference sequence). This CDR3 region has 16 residues. Trimming took 0 bases from V and 3 from J, leaving 12 bases between them.

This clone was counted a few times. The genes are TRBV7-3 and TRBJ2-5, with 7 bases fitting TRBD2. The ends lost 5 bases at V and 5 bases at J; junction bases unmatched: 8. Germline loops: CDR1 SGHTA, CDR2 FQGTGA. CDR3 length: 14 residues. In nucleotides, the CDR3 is TGTGCCAGCAGCCCTGGGGGGGTTGGGGAGACCCAGTACTTC. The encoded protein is CASSPGGVGETQYF.

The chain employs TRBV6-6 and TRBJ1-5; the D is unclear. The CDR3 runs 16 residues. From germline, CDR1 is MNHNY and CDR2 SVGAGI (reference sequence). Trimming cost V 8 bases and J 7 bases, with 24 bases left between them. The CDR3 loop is CASCPVTWGGEQPQHF. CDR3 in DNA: TGTGCCAGCTGTCCCGTGACTTGGGGAGGAGAACAGCCCCAGCATTTT.

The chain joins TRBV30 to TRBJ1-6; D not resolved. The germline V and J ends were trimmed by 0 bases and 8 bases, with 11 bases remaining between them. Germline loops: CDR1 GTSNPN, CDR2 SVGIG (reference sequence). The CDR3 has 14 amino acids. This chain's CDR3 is CAWSVNTVDSPLHF. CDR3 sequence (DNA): TGTGCCTGGAGTGTAAATACAGTGGATTCACCCCTCCACTTT.

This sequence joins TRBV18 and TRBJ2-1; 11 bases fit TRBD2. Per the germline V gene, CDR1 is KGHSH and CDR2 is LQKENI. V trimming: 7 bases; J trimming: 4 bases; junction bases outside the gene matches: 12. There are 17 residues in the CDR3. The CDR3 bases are TGTGCCAGCTTACCTCCCCGGACTAGCGGGCCATACAATGAGCAGTTCTTC. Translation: CASLPPRTSGPYNEQFF.

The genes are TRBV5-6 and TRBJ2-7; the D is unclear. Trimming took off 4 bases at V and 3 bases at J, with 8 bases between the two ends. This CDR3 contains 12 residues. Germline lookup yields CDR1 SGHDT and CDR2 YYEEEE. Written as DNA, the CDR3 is TGTGCCAGCAGCATAAGGGACTACGAGCAGTACTTC. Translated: CASSIRDYEQYF.

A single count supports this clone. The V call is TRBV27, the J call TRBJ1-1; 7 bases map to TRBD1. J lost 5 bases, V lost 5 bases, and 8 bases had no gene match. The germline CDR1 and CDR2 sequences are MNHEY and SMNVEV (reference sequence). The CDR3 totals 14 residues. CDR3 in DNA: TGTGCCAGCAGTGGCCCGACAGGGAAGACTGAAGCTTTCTTT. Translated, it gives CASSGPTGKTEAFF.

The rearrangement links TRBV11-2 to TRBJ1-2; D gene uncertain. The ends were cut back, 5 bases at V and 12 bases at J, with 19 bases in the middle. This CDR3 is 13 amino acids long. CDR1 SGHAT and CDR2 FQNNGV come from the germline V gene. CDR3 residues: CASSPNSGPGDTF. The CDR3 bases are TGTGCCAGCAGCCCCAATTCCGGCCCGGGCGACACCTTC. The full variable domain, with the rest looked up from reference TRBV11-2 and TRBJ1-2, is EAGVAQSPRYKIIEKRQSVAFWCNPISGHATLYWYQQILGQGPKLLIQFQNNGVVDDSQLPKDRFSAERLKGVDSTLKIQPAKLEDSAVYLCASSPNSGPGDTFGSGTRLTVV.

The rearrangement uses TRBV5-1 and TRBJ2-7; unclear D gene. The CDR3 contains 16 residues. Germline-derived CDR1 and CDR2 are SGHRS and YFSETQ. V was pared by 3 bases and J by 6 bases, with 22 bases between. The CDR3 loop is CASSYGPPRGYSEQYF. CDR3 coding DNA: TGCGCCAGCAGCTATGGCCCGCCTAGAGGTTACTCCGAGCAGTACTTC.

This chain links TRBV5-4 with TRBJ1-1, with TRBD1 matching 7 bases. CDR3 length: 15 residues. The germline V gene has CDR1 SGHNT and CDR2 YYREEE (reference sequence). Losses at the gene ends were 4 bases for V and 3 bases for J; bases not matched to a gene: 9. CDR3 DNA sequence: TGTGCCAGCAGCGGATCGACAGGGTGGGACACTGAAGCTTTCTTT. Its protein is CASSGSTGWDTEAFF.

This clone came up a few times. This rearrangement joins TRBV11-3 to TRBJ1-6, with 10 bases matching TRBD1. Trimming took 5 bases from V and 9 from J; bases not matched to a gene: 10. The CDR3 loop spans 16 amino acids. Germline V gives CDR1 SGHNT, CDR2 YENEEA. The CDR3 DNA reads TGTGCCAGCAGCAAGACAGGGGGCTCGCATAGTTCACCCCTCCACTTT. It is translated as CASSKTGGSHSSPLHF.

Here the CDR3 DNA reads TGTGCCAGCAGCAGGCTGAATTCACCCCTCCACTTT. Protein sequence: CASSRLNSPLHF. This sequence joins TRBV6-2 or TRBV6-3 and TRBJ1-6; D gene uncertain. Trimming removed 6 bases at V and 7 bases at J, with 7 bases between. The CDR3 totals 12 residues. Germline V gives CDR1 MNHEY, CDR2 SVGEGT.

The chain's CDR3 is CASSLDPASYNEQFF. For the CDR3, the DNA is TGTGCCAGCAGCTTGGATCCGGCGTCCTACAATGAGCAGTTCTTC. The rearrangement uses TRBV5-4 and TRBJ2-1; no clear D. The CDR3 loop spans 15 amino acids. The V end lost 0 bases, the J end lost 1 base, and 8 bases lay between the germline ends. Per the germline V gene, CDR1 is SGHNT and CDR2 is YYREEE (reference sequence).

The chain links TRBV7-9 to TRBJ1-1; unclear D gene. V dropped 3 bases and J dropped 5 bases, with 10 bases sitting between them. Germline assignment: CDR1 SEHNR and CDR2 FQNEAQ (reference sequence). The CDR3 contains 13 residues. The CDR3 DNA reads TGTGCCAGCAGCTTTAGATTGGATACTGAAGCTTTCTTT. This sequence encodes CASSFRLDTEAFF.

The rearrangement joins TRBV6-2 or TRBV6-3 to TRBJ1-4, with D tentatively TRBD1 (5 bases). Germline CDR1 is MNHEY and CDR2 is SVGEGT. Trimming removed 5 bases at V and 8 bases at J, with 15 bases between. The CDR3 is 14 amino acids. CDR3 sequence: CASSVRAGREKLFF. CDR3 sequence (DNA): TGTGCCAGCAGTGTTCGGGCAGGGAGGGAAAAACTGTTTTTT.

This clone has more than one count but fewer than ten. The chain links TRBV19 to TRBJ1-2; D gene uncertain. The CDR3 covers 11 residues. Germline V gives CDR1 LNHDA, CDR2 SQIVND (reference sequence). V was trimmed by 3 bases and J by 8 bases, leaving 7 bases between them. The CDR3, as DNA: TGTGCCAGTAGTATGGAGGCCGGCTACACCTTC. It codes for CASSMEAGYTF.

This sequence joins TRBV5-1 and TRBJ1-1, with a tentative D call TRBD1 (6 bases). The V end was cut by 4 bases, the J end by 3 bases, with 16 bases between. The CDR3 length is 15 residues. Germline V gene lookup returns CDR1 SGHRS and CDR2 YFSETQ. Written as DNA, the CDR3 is TGCGCCAGCAGCCCTACTACAGGGAGAGACACTGAAGCTTTCTTT. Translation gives CASSPTTGRDTEAFF.

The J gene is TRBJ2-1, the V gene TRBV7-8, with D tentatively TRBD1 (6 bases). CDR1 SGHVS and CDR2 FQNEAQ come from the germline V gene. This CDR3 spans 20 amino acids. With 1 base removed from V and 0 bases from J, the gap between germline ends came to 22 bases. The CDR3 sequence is CASSLDPRGAELGSYNEQFF. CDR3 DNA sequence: TGTGCCAGCAGCTTAGACCCCAGGGGAGCGGAATTGGGCTCCTACAATGAGCAGTTCTTC.

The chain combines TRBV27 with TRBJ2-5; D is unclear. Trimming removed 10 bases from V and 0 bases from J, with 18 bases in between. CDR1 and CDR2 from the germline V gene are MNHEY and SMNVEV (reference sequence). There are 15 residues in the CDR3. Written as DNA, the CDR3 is TGTGCCACAAAAAGGTACTACTCGAACCAAGAGACCCAGTACTTC. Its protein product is CATKRYYSNQETQYF.

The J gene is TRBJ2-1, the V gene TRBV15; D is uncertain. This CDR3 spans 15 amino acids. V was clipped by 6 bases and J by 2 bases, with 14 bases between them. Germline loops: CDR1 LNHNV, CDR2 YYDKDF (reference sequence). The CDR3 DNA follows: TGTGCCACCAGAGTTGAGCCAGTCACCTACAATGAGCAGTTCTTC. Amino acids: CATRVEPVTYNEQFF.

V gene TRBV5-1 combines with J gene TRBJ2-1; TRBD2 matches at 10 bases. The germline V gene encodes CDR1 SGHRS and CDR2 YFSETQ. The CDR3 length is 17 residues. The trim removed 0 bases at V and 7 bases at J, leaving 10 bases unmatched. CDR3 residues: CASSLGPVAGGGNEQFF. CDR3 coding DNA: TGCGCCAGCAGCTTGGGCCCTGTAGCGGGGGGCGGGAATGAGCAGTTCTTC.

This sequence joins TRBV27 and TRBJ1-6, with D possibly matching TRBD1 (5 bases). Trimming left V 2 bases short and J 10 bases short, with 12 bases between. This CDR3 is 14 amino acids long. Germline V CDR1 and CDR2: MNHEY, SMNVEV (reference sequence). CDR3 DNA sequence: TGTGCCAGCAGTTTACTGGGCGGGGGGTCACCCCTCCACTTT. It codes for CASSLLGGGSPLHF.

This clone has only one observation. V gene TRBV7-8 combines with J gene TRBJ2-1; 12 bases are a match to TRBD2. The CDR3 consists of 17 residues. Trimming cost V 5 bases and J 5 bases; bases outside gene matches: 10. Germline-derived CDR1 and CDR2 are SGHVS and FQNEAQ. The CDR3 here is CASSPRLAGGPDNEQFF. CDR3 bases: TGTGCCAGCAGCCCCAGGCTAGCGGGAGGGCCGGACAATGAGCAGTTCTTC.

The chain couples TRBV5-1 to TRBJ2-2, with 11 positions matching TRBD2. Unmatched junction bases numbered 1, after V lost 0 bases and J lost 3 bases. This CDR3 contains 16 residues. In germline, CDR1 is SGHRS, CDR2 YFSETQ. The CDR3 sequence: CASSLELAGDTGELFF. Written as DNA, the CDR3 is TGCGCCAGCAGCTTGGAACTAGCGGGAGACACCGGGGAGCTGTTTTTT.